The source of this T cell receptor (beta chain) is a study of blood T cells in healthy people across ages. With respect to this clonotype: As yet, its antigen is unknown.

A second PCR, run for about 6 to 12 cycles, used a sample-barcoded 5' primer plus a J-beta primer mix. Every cDNA was tagged by a template-switch adaptor with 12 random nucleotides. TCRdb independently ran MiXCR on the 5' RACE reads; one entry per CDR3 protein. The data contain 1.5 million to 2 million distinct CDR3 sequences, 40% to 55% of them singletons. V dropped 4 bases and J dropped 8; count of bases not matched to a gene: 11. The CDR3 is 15 residues long. The germline CDR1 and CDR2 sequences are MNHEY and SVGEGT. Study-wide findings and caveats: Unknown donor CMV status possibly confounded expanded clonotype changes.

Isolation yielded PBMCs, at least 7 million per sample, in every case. The source is a woman aged 40 to 50 in good health. Sample: blood. The chain is built from TRBV6-2 or TRBV6-3 and TRBJ2-1; TRBD2 aligns across 7 bases. The CDR3 reads CASSFQATGRDEQFF. The CDR3 DNA reads TGTGCCAGCAGTTTTCAGGCGACGGGGAGGGATGAGCAGTTCTTC.